These 27 T cell receptor beta chains originate from one sample sequenced in a study of identical twins. TCRdb passed the 5' RACE reads through MiXCR, listing each CDR3 protein once. The sample shows about 240,000 distinct CDR3 sequences, 10% of them seen only once. The sample taken for sequencing was memory T cells sorted from blood. The source of these receptors is a man over 45 in good health.

This clonotype was recorded many times. DNA of the CDR3: TGTGCCAGCAGCTTGAGTTGGTGGTGGGGCAATGAGCAGTTCTTC. Encoded protein: CASSLSWWWGNEQFF. V is TRBV5-5 and J is TRBJ2-1; D not resolved. The germline V gene encodes CDR1 SGHKS and CDR2 YYEKEE (reference sequence). Trimming removed 1 base at V and 6 bases at J, with 14 bases between. This CDR3 is built from 15 residues.

The chain combines TRBV5-1 with TRBJ2-6, with no clear D. V was cut by 3 bases and J by 0 bases, with 13 bases left in between. Germline CDR1 reads SGHRS; CDR2 reads YFSETQ. The CDR3 is made up of 17 amino acids. The CDR3 loop reads CASSSRAAFSGANVLTF. In nucleotides, the CDR3 is TGCGCCAGCAGCTCCCGGGCCGCCTTCTCTGGGGCCAACGTCCTGACTTTC.

This clonotype was seen only a few times. The gene calls are TRBV18 and TRBJ2-3; D is undetermined. V dropped 5 bases and J dropped 0 bases, with 12 bases sitting between them. This CDR3 is 15 amino acids long. Germline loops: CDR1 KGHSH, CDR2 LQKENI. CDR3: CASSSDGTSTDTQYF. The CDR3 region has the DNA TGTGCCAGCTCATCCGACGGAACTAGCACAGATACGCAGTATTTT.

This clonotype was counted ten times or more. The rearrangement links TRBV29-1 to TRBJ2-5; TRBD1 aligns across 8 bases. This CDR3 region has 12 residues. Germline values: CDR1 SQVTM, CDR2 ANQGSEA. After removal of 7 bases from V and 3 bases from J, the junction contained 4 bases not matched to a gene. The CDR3 coding sequence is TGCAGCGCTAAGACAGGGGAAGAGACCCAGTACTTC. Its protein is CSAKTGEETQYF.

This clonotype was detected ten times or more. The chain joins TRBV4-2 to TRBJ2-3; 8 bases line up with TRBD2. The J segment lost 4 bases and the V segment lost 7 bases, leaving 7 bases of the junction unmatched. The CDR3 length is 14 residues. The germline gives CDR1 LGHNA, CDR2 YNFKEQ. The CDR3 here is CASNSGSWADTQYF. CDR3 nucleotide sequence: TGTGCCAGCAACAGCGGGAGTTGGGCAGATACGCAGTATTTT.

The rearrangement uses TRBV6-1 and TRBJ2-7; D is perhaps TRBD2 (5 bases). Germline-derived CDR1 and CDR2 are MNHNS and SASEGT. V lost 3 bases and J lost 2, with 5 bases in between. This CDR3 has 12 residues. CDR3 in amino acids: CASSETTYEQYF. The CDR3 bases are TGTGCCAGCAGTGAGACTACCTACGAGCAGTACTTC.

This clonotype occurred many times. V is TRBV5-6 and J is TRBJ2-5; TRBD2 matches 9 bases. CDR1 and CDR2 (germline): SGHDT, YYEEEE. The V segment lost 4 bases and the J segment 3 bases; nucleotides outside the gene matches: 13. The CDR3 runs to 17 residues. CDR3 bases: TGTGCCAGCAGCGGACGGACTTCTAGCGGGAAGAAAGAGACCCAGTACTTC. It encodes CASSGRTSSGKKETQYF.

The sample holds many counts of this clonotype. The chain is built from TRBV2 and TRBJ1-5, with D uncertain. Trimming took off 4 bases at V and 7 bases at J, with 11 bases between the two ends. There are 13 residues in the CDR3. The germline V gene has CDR1 SNHLY and CDR2 FYNNEI. The CDR3 here is CASSADGGQPQHF. DNA of the CDR3: TGTGCCAGCAGTGCAGACGGAGGGCAGCCCCAGCATTTT.

This clonotype was counted ten times or more. The chain couples TRBV14 to TRBJ1-6; TRBD1 matches 8 bases. CDR1 SGHDN and CDR2 FVKESK come from the germline V gene. The CDR3 length is 15 residues. V shed 4 bases and J 7 bases; nucleotides not matched to a gene: 6. This CDR3 is CASSRLTGGNSPLHF. CDR3 in DNA: TGTGCCAGCAGCCGCCTCACAGGGGGAAATTCACCCCTCCACTTT.

This clonotype was detected ten times or more. The V gene is TRBV5-1, the J gene TRBJ2-1, with no clear D. V lost 1 base to trimming and J lost 5 bases, with 13 bases between them. The germline CDR1 and CDR2 sequences are SGHRS and YFSETQ. The CDR3 sequence is 15 residues long. The CDR3 DNA reads as TGCGCCAGCAGCTTGTGGTCCATCGTGGACAATGAGCAGTTCTTC. Its translation is CASSLWSIVDNEQFF.

A few counts support this clonotype. The chain uses TRBV7-2 and TRBJ2-1; 13 bases are a match to TRBD2. This CDR3 region has 15 residues. Trimming took 5 bases from V and 12 from J; bases not matched to a gene: 10. CDR1 is SGHTA and CDR2 is FQGNSA in the germline V gene. This CDR3 reads CASSLTSGGASGQFF. CDR3 DNA: TGTGCCAGCAGCCTAACTAGCGGGGGGGCCTCGGGGCAGTTCTTC.

The rearrangement uses TRBV28 and TRBJ2-1; D is possibly TRBD1 or TRBD2 (6 bases each). CDR1 is MDHEN and CDR2 is SYDVKM in the germline V gene. CDR3 length: 17 residues. The V end was cut by 5 bases, the J end by 6 bases, with 23 bases between. In nucleotides, the CDR3 is TGTGCCAGCAGTCTTCCTTCGCTAGCGAGAGGGGGCAATGAGCAGTTCTTC. Protein: CASSLPSLARGGNEQFF.

Ten or more counts support this clonotype. The chain couples TRBV2 to TRBJ1-5; maybe TRBD1 (5 bases). From germline, CDR1 is SNHLY and CDR2 FYNNEI. The CDR3 extends over 14 amino acids. Trimming left V 6 bases short and J 3 bases short, with 12 bases between. The DNA of the CDR3 is TGTGCCAGCAGAAAGAGGGGTATCAATCAGCCCCAGCATTTT. Its translation is CASRKRGINQPQHF.

About this clonotype itself: A single base separates this from a much larger clone, so it may be a read error. This sequence joins TRBV20-1 and TRBJ2-7, with a weak D call TRBD1 (5 bases). Trimming left V 2 bases short and J 3 bases short, with 14 bases between. The CDR3 is 14 amino acids. CDR1 is DFQATT and CDR2 is SNEGSKA in the germline V gene (reference sequence). The CDR3 coding sequence is TGCAGTGCTAGACAGGGCTCCATCATCTACGAGCAGTACTTC. It is translated as CSARQGSIIYEQYF.

The chain combines TRBV30 with TRBJ2-3, with D perhaps assigned TRBD1 or TRBD2 (5 bases each). Trimming pared 0 bases from V and 5 bases from J, leaving 12 bases between. Germline-derived CDR1 and CDR2 are GTSNPN and SVGIG (reference sequence). CDR3 length: 14 amino acids. CDR3 amino acids: CAWSVSGAGDTQYF. CDR3 coding DNA: TGTGCCTGGAGTGTATCCGGGGCAGGAGATACGCAGTATTTT. Variable domain in full (rest from reference TRBV30 and TRBJ2-3): SQTIHQWPATLVQPVGSPLSLECTVEGTSNPNLYWYRQAAGRGLQLLFYSVGIGQISSEVPQNLSASRPQDRQFILSSKKLLLSDSGFYLCAWSVSGAGDTQYFGPGTRLTVL.

The chain couples TRBV6-1 to TRBJ2-1; 12 bases are a match to TRBD2. The V segment lost 6 bases and the J segment 7 bases; nucleotides outside the gene matches: 7. The length of the CDR3 is 15 residues. Germline V gene sequence: CDR1 MNHNS, CDR2 SASEGT. CDR3 bases: TGTGCCAGCAGGGAGACTAGCGGGGGAGGTAATGAGCAGTTCTTC. Amino acid sequence: CASRETSGGGNEQFF.

The V call is TRBV5-1, the J call TRBJ1-4; D gene ambiguous. The CDR3 is 15 amino acids. Germline V gene sequence: CDR1 SGHRS, CDR2 YFSETQ. Trimming pared 1 base from V and 0 bases from J, leaving 7 bases between. CDR3 in DNA: TGCGCCAGCAGCTTGACCTCCGCAACTAATGAAAAACTGTTTTTT. Amino acids: CASSLTSATNEKLFF.

This clonotype was seen a handful of times. The J gene is TRBJ2-6, the V gene TRBV5-1; 8 nucleotides agree with TRBD1. V lost 4 bases and J lost 0; bases outside the gene matches: 9. This CDR3 is built from 18 residues. Germline assignment: CDR1 SGHRS and CDR2 YFSETQ. CDR3 loop: CASSLAQGVSSGANVLTF. The CDR3 DNA is TGCGCCAGCAGCCTGGCACAGGGGGTTAGCTCTGGGGCCAACGTCCTGACTTTC. The full variable domain, completed using reference TRBV5-1 and TRBJ2-6, is KAGVTQTPRYLIKTRGQQVTLSCSPISGHRSVSWYQQTPGQGLQFLFEYFSETQRNKGNFPGRFSGRQFSNSRSEMNVSTLELGDSALYLCASSLAQGVSSGANVLTFGAGSRLTVL.

This clonotype showed up just a few times. This rearrangement joins TRBV20-1 to TRBJ2-1, with no clear D. The germline V gene encodes CDR1 DFQATT and CDR2 SNEGSKA (reference sequence). The CDR3 is 12 amino acids. V lost 2 bases and J lost 6, with 8 bases in between. In nucleotides, the CDR3 is TGCAGTGCTAGATCCCTAGGCAATGAGCAGTTCTTC. Its translation: CSARSLGNEQFF.

The rearrangement links TRBV25-1 to TRBJ1-2, with 7 bases aligning to TRBD1. The CDR3 totals 15 residues. V gave up 5 bases and J gave up 9 bases; unmatched junction bases: 15. Germline lookup yields CDR1 MGHDK and CDR2 SYGVNS. Here the CDR3 DNA reads TGTGCCAGCAGTCCGGAGACAGGGCATCAGAGGAGCTACACCTTC. Translation gives CASSPETGHQRSYTF.

The chain employs TRBV29-1 and TRBJ2-5; D might be TRBD2 (5 bases). Trimming removed 3 bases at V and 1 base at J, with 12 bases between. There are 14 residues in the CDR3. Per germline, CDR1 SQVTM and CDR2 ANQGSEA. This chain's CDR3 is CSVEEWAGQETQYF. CDR3 sequence (DNA): TGCAGCGTTGAGGAATGGGCGGGCCAAGAGACCCAGTACTTC.

In its sample, this clonotype was seen a few times. The gene calls are TRBV7-2 and TRBJ1-3; no definite D call. V shed 1 base and J shed 2 bases, with 15 bases lying between them. The V gene's germline CDR1 is SGHTA and CDR2 FQGNSA. The CDR3 loop spans 17 amino acids. The CDR3 coding sequence is TGTGCCAGCAGCTTAGGAGCGGCGGGGTTCCCTGGAAACACCATATATTTT. Residues: CASSLGAAGFPGNTIYF.

This clonotype has ten or more counts. This chain uses TRBV3-1 with TRBJ2-7; D perhaps matches TRBD2 (6 bases). The CDR3 is 16 amino acids. Germline CDR1 LGHDT, CDR2 YNNKEL (reference sequence). The V gene lost 1 base and the J gene lost 0 bases, with 13 bases spanning the gap. CDR3 amino acids: CASSQGGTYSSYEQYF. As DNA, the CDR3 is TGTGCCAGCAGCCAAGGAGGGACTTATAGCTCCTACGAGCAGTACTTC.

The CDR3 nucleotides are TGTGCCAGCAGCCAACCACAGGGGAGTGGAAAACTGTTTTTT. This encodes CASSQPQGSGKLFF. The genes are TRBV3-1 and TRBJ1-4, with 7 bases lining up with TRBD1. Looked up from germline, CDR1 is LGHDT and CDR2 is YNNKEL (reference sequence). This CDR3 comprises 14 residues. The V gene end was trimmed by 2 bases and the J gene end by 10 bases; junction bases not matched to a gene: 7.

This clonotype showed up just a few times. The J gene is TRBJ1-1, the V gene TRBV2; D unclear. Trimming took 8 bases from V and 5 from J, leaving 15 bases between them. This CDR3 spans 13 amino acids. CDR1 and CDR2 from the germline V gene are SNHLY and FYNNEI. DNA for the CDR3: TGTGCCAGCTGTCTCAACATGAGGACTGAAGCTTTCTTT. Translation gives CASCLNMRTEAFF.

Ten or more counts support this clonotype. The gene calls are TRBV5-1 and TRBJ1-4, with D tentatively TRBD1 (5 bases). Trimming pared 1 base from V and 4 bases from J, leaving 11 bases between. Germline assignment: CDR1 SGHRS and CDR2 YFSETQ. The CDR3 sequence is 15 residues long. The CDR3 protein is CASSLRGANNEKLFF. In nucleotides, the CDR3 is TGCGCCAGCAGCTTGCGAGGGGCGAATAATGAAAAACTGTTTTTT.

Ten or more counts support this clonotype. The chain combines TRBV27 with TRBJ1-6; D is ambiguous. This CDR3 has 12 amino acids. The V end was cut by 5 bases, the J end by 9 bases, with 8 bases between. Germline V gene data show CDR1 as MNHEY and CDR2 as SMNVEV (reference sequence). DNA for the CDR3: TGTGCCAGCAGTCCGGACGGTTCACCCCTCCACTTT. It encodes CASSPDGSPLHF.